This entry lists 30 T cell receptor beta chains sequenced from one sample in a study of shared clonotypes between healthy human individuals. Assay: immunoSEQ multiplex PCR; the TCRdb copy retains only in-frame clones and omits some. The sample yields 980,000 or so clones, 70% to 85% seen once. What was sequenced was memory CD4+ T cells sorted from blood. As to subset: CD45RA-negative fraction. The receptors stem from a man between 18 and 35 years old in good health.

The J gene is TRBJ2-7, the V gene TRBV11-2, with D possibly matching TRBD2 (5 bases). This CDR3 has 14 residues. V was cut by 1 base and J by 0 bases, with 7 bases left in between. CDR1 SGHAT and CDR2 FQNNGV come from the germline V gene. The CDR3 loop reads CASSLGRVSYEQYF. The CDR3 coding sequence is TGTGCCAGCAGCTTAGGGCGGGTCTCCTACGAGCAGTACTTC.

J is TRBJ1-1 and V is TRBV6-1; 9 bases are a match to TRBD1. Germline V lookup: CDR1 MNHNS, CDR2 SASEGT. The CDR3 sequence is 13 residues long. V lost 6 bases to trimming and J lost 6 bases; unmatched junction nucleotides: 5. CDR3 sequence: CASRGTGRAEAFF. The CDR3, as DNA: TGTGCCAGCAGAGGGACAGGGAGGGCTGAAGCTTTCTTT.

V and J are TRBV30 and TRBJ2-1; tentatively, D is TRBD1 or TRBD2 (8 bases each). Germline values: CDR1 GTSNPN, CDR2 SVGIG (reference sequence). This CDR3 is 15 amino acids long. The germline V and J ends were trimmed by 0 bases and 13 bases, with 22 bases remaining between them. This CDR3 is CAWSVQGQGGTRQFF. CDR3 coding DNA: TGTGCCTGGAGTGTACAAGGACAGGGCGGGACTAGACAGTTCTTC. Full variable domain (rest looked up from reference TRBV30 and TRBJ2-1): SQTIHQWPATLVQPVGSPLSLECTVEGTSNPNLYWYRQAAGRGLQLLFYSVGIGQISSEVPQNLSASRPQDRQFILSSKKLLLSDSGFYLCAWSVQGQGGTRQFFGPGTRLTVL.

The V call is TRBV5-1, the J call TRBJ2-3; D ambiguous. Between the trimmed V and J ends, which lost 5 bases and 2 bases, there was a span of 15 bases. The germline V gene encodes CDR1 SGHRS and CDR2 YFSETQ. This CDR3 is built from 15 residues. In nucleotides, the CDR3 is TGCGCCAGCAGAGCGAGCACGGGCCTCACAGATACGCAGTATTTT. As protein: CASRASTGLTDTQYF. Combining the CDR3 with reference TRBV5-1 and TRBJ2-3 gives the whole variable domain KAGVTQTPRYLIKTRGQQVTLSCSPISGHRSVSWYQQTPGQGLQFLFEYFSETQRNKGNFPGRFSGRQFSNSRSEMNVSTLELGDSALYLCASRASTGLTDTQYFGPGTRLTVL.

J is TRBJ1-2 and V is TRBV30, with D perhaps TRBD1 (6 bases). The CDR3 length is 14 residues. Trimming pared 2 bases from V and 2 bases from J, leaving 12 bases between. Germline V gives CDR1 GTSNPN, CDR2 SVGIG (reference sequence). The CDR3 DNA follows: TGTGCCTGGAGTAGAACAGGGTTCAACTATGGCTACACCTTC. This encodes CAWSRTGFNYGYTF.

The chain couples TRBV4-3 to TRBJ2-5; TRBD1 aligns across 8 bases. The germline gives CDR1 LGHNA, CDR2 YSLEER. The CDR3 sequence is 14 residues long. The V and J ends lost 1 base and 5 bases, in that order; junction bases with no gene match: 3. The CDR3 sequence is CASSQGQGRETQYF. The DNA for the CDR3 is TGCGCCAGCAGCCAAGGACAGGGGAGGGAGACCCAGTACTTC.

The chain uses TRBV27 and TRBJ2-7, with 9 bases lining up with TRBD2. After removal of 6 bases from V and 2 bases from J, the junction contained 20 bases not matched to a gene. The CDR3 contains 19 residues. CDR1 and CDR2 (germline): MNHEY, SMNVEV (reference sequence). DNA for the CDR3: TGTGCCAGCAGCCCCCGGTATTGGCTCGCGACTAGCGGAACCTACGAGCAGTACTTC. Amino acid sequence: CASSPRYWLATSGTYEQYF.

The gene calls are TRBV7-9 and TRBJ2-1; TRBD1 aligns across 7 bases. After removal of 5 bases from V and 1 base from J, the junction contained 5 bases not matched to a gene. Germline CDR1 reads SEHNR; CDR2 reads FQNEAQ (reference sequence). The CDR3 contains 15 residues. Here the CDR3 DNA reads TGTGCCAGCAGCATCCGACAGGGATCCTACAATGAGCAGTTCTTC. As protein: CASSIRQGSYNEQFF.

The DNA of the CDR3 is TGTGCCAGCAGTATGGGACAGCCCTACTCTGGCTACACCTTC. Amino acid sequence: CASSMGQPYSGYTF. This chain joins TRBV6-1 and TRBJ1-2; 7 positions agree with TRBD1. Germline CDR1 MNHNS, CDR2 SASEGT. This CDR3 is built from 14 residues. After removal of 5 bases from V and 7 bases from J, the junction contained 10 bases not matched to a gene.

The rearrangement joins TRBV10-3 to TRBJ2-2; D is unresolved. The CDR3 totals 12 residues. CDR1 ENHRY and CDR2 SYGVKD come from the germline V gene. V was trimmed by 6 bases and J by 4 bases, leaving 6 bases between them. The CDR3 sequence: CAISKITGELFF. The DNA for the CDR3 is TGTGCCATCAGCAAAATCACCGGGGAGCTGTTTTTT.

This sequence joins TRBV9 and TRBJ2-7; the D gene is possibly TRBD1 (6 bases). The CDR3 sequence is 13 residues long. The germline gives CDR1 SGDLS, CDR2 YYNGEE. Trimming took 3 bases from V and 4 from J, leaving 11 bases between them. This chain's CDR3 is CASSATQGYEQYF. The CDR3 nucleotides read TGTGCCAGCAGCGCTACACAGGGATACGAGCAGTACTTC.

The rearrangement joins TRBV19 to TRBJ1-5, with 7 positions matching TRBD1. Germline loops: CDR1 LNHDA, CDR2 SQIVND (reference sequence). Trimming at V came to 4 bases and at J to 6 bases, leaving 12 bases not matched to a gene. This CDR3 contains 16 residues. CDR3 nucleotide sequence: TGTGCCAGTAGTACCGGACGACAGGGTGGTAGTCAGCCCCAGCATTTT. It is translated as CASSTGRQGGSQPQHF.

The chain combines TRBV28 with TRBJ1-4, with 7 bases fitting TRBD1. Germline trimming cut 3 bases from V and 3 bases from J; bases unmatched to any gene: 4. This CDR3 spans 15 amino acids. Germline CDR1 reads MDHEN; CDR2 reads SYDVKM. Here the CDR3 reads CASSFTGAANEKLFF. The CDR3 region has the DNA TGTGCCAGCAGTTTCACAGGGGCAGCTAATGAAAAACTGTTTTTT.

This clone was observed many times. The J gene is TRBJ1-2, the V gene TRBV15; D remains ambiguous. Per the germline V gene, CDR1 is LNHNV and CDR2 is YYDKDF (reference sequence). The CDR3 sequence is 13 residues long. The V gene lost 4 bases and the J gene lost 4 bases, with 10 bases spanning the gap. CDR3 nucleotide sequence: TGTGCCACCAGCACTTCATCAGGCTATGGCTACACCTTC. Amino acids: CATSTSSGYGYTF.

The chain employs TRBV27 and TRBJ2-2; 8 bases fit TRBD2. The CDR3 has 16 residues. Trimming at V came to 7 bases and at J to 6 bases, leaving 13 bases not matched to a gene. CDR1 MNHEY and CDR2 SMNVEV come from the germline V gene (reference sequence). The CDR3, as DNA: TGTGCCAGCACCACTCAAAAGGTAGCGGGACCCGGGGAGCTGTTTTTT. This translates into CASTTQKVAGPGELFF.

The chain links TRBV11-1 to TRBJ2-2; possibly TRBD2 for D (6 bases). The V gene lost 5 bases and the J gene lost 0 bases, with 10 bases spanning the gap. CDR1 SGHAT and CDR2 FQDESV come from the germline V gene (reference sequence). The CDR3 is 15 residues long. CDR3 loop: CASSAGRTNTGELFF. The CDR3 region has the DNA TGTGCCAGCAGCGCGGGACGGACGAACACCGGGGAGCTGTTTTTT.

The chain uses TRBV12-2 and TRBJ2-1; the D call in the table, TRBD2, was not verified against the DNA. TRBV12-2 is a listed pseudogene. This CDR3 contains 16 residues. CDR3 sequence: CASRFVTGLAVNEQFF. CDR3 bases: TGTGCAAGTCGCTTTGTTACGGGACTAGCCGTCAATGAGCAGTTCTTC.

The J gene is TRBJ1-1, the V gene TRBV6-5; D gene uncertain. V gave up 7 bases and J gave up 5 bases, with 17 bases separating them. From germline, CDR1 is MNHEY and CDR2 SVGAGI. This CDR3 has 14 residues. The CDR3 DNA reads as TGTGCCAGCACCCCCCCGTCTGGGAAGACTGAAGCTTTCTTT. Amino acid sequence: CASTPPSGKTEAFF.

The V and J genes are TRBV4-1 and TRBJ1-5, with 7 bases aligning to TRBD1. The CDR3 runs to 16 residues. The trim removed 0 bases at V and 3 bases at J, leaving 5 bases unmatched. Germline-derived CDR1 and CDR2 are MGHRA and YSYEKL. CDR3 in amino acids: CASSQEGTDFNQPQHF. The DNA for the CDR3 is TGCGCCAGCAGCCAAGAGGGGACAGATTTCAATCAGCCCCAGCATTTT.

This sequence joins TRBV2 and TRBJ1-1, with no clear D. This CDR3 is built from 13 residues. Per germline, CDR1 SNHLY and CDR2 FYNNEI. The V gene lost 7 bases and the J gene lost 3 bases, with 12 bases spanning the gap. CDR3 in amino acids: CASTLRWDTEAFF. CDR3 nucleotides: TGTGCCAGCACCTTAAGGTGGGACACTGAAGCTTTCTTT.

For this clone: Other DNA sequences of this sample code for an identical CDR3. The chain links TRBV7-9 to TRBJ2-5, with TRBD1 as a possible D gene (5 bases). Trimming left V 1 base short and J 5 bases short, with 8 bases between. CDR3 length: 13 residues. Germline loops: CDR1 SEHNR, CDR2 FQNEAQ (reference sequence). CDR3 sequence reads: CASSLVGVETQYF. The CDR3 DNA is TGTGCCAGCAGCTTAGTAGGGGTGGAGACCCAGTACTTC.

The chain uses TRBV30 and TRBJ1-1; unclear D gene. This CDR3 comprises 19 residues. Germline V CDR1 and CDR2: GTSNPN, SVGIG (reference sequence). V dropped 0 bases and J dropped 5 bases, with 28 bases sitting between them. The CDR3 region is CAWSVRRTPSSVFSTEAFF. As DNA, the CDR3 is TGTGCCTGGAGTGTACGCCGAACCCCTTCTTCGGTGTTTAGTACTGAAGCTTTCTTT.

The CDR3 region has the DNA TGTGCCAGCAGCCAGTCCTTGGGGCCAGATACGCAGTATTTT. It is translated as CASSQSLGPDTQYF. The chain carries TRBV5-5 and TRBJ2-3; the D gene is possibly TRBD1 (5 bases). The CDR3 sequence is 14 residues long. V lost 4 bases and J 4 bases, leaving 13 bases between the germline ends. Germline V gives CDR1 SGHKS, CDR2 YYEKEE (reference sequence).

J is TRBJ1-1 and V is TRBV11-2, with 10 positions matching TRBD1. Germline CDR1 reads SGHAT; CDR2 reads FQNNGV. CDR3 length: 15 residues. J was trimmed by 14 bases and V by 4 bases; bases with no gene match: 16. The CDR3 here is CASSYGQGVLFPAFF. CDR3 DNA: TGTGCCAGCAGCTACGGACAGGGGGTGTTATTCCCAGCCTTCTTT.

J is TRBJ2-5 and V is TRBV6-4; D call uncertain. The length of the CDR3 is 13 residues. The germline CDR1 and CDR2 sequences are MRHNA and SNTAGT. The V end was cut by 6 bases, the J end by 2 bases, with 10 bases between. In DNA, the CDR3 is TGTGCCAGCAGCCTAGGACCTCAAGAGACCCAGTACTTC. The encoded protein is CASSLGPQETQYF.

The gene calls are TRBV5-1 and TRBJ2-7; TRBD2 agrees at 9 bases. With V trimmed by 4 bases and J by 2 bases, 10 bases remained unmatched. The CDR3 length is 16 residues. CDR1 and CDR2 (germline): SGHRS, YFSETQ. The CDR3 sequence: CASSPDSGRNTYEQYF. Written as DNA, the CDR3 is TGCGCCAGCAGCCCGGACAGCGGGAGGAATACCTACGAGCAGTACTTC.

The V gene is TRBV5-1, the J gene TRBJ2-2, with 16 bases identical to TRBD2. The CDR3 length is 18 residues. V was pared by 2 bases and J by 7 bases, with 8 bases of the junction left unmatched. Germline V lookup: CDR1 SGHRS, CDR2 YFSETQ. CDR3 amino acids: CASSFGTSGRANVGELFF. DNA for the CDR3: TGCGCCAGCAGCTTCGGGACTAGCGGGAGGGCAAATGTCGGGGAGCTGTTTTTT.

The chain combines TRBV18 with TRBJ2-7; possible D gene TRBD2, 5 bases. This CDR3 is built from 15 residues. The V end was cut by 2 bases, the J end by 6 bases, with 17 bases between. Germline V gene data show CDR1 as KGHSH and CDR2 as LQKENI. As DNA, the CDR3 is TGTGCCAGCTCACCATGGGAGAACCCTGGCGGCGAGCAGTACTTC. Amino acid sequence: CASSPWENPGGEQYF.

This rearrangement joins TRBV30 to TRBJ2-7; 7 bases match TRBD1. CDR3 length equals 14 residues. The V and J ends lost 0 bases and 6 bases, in that order; junction bases with no gene match: 8. In germline, CDR1 is GTSNPN, CDR2 SVGIG (reference sequence). The CDR3 is CAWSVQGTVGEQYF. CDR3 nucleotides: TGTGCCTGGAGTGTACAAGGGACAGTAGGCGAGCAGTACTTC.

The chain combines TRBV5-1 with TRBJ2-7; unclear D gene. Germline V gene sequence: CDR1 SGHRS, CDR2 YFSETQ. There are 13 residues in the CDR3. Between the trimmed V and J ends, which lost 4 bases and 3 bases, there was a span of 11 bases. CDR3 sequence: CASSISQSYEQYF. As DNA, the CDR3 is TGCGCCAGCAGCATTTCACAAAGCTACGAGCAGTACTTC.